A selection of T cell receptor beta chains follows, all from one sample in a study of T cells in Graves' hyperthyroidism and ophthalmopathy. TCRdb fed the multiplex PCR reads into MiXCR, producing one record per CDR3 protein. The sample has 250,000 to 300,000 distinct CDR3 sequences, roughly 19% seen once. The sample consisted of blood. The receptors originated from a man over 45 with Graves' ophthalmopathy. The CDR3 runs from the conserved cysteine through the conserved F or W. A D gene is named only where the DNA matches it firmly. Where a row states a size, it is once, few, many or the class of an expanded clone; other rows omit it.

few	TRBV28	TRBJ2-2	NA	TGTGCCAGCAGGCTTAACGGGGAGCTGTTTTTT	CASRLNGELFF
few	TRBV10-3	TRBJ1-4	NA	TGTGCCACCTCCCGGGGGCGCGATGAAAAACTGTTTTTT	CATSRGRDEKLFF
many	TRBV28	TRBJ2-1	TRBD1	TGTGCCAGCAGCACAGGACAGGGATGGAATGAGCAGTTCTTC	CASSTGQGWNEQFF
NA	TRBV28	TRBJ2-7	NA	TGTGCCAGCAGCCAAACAAGGGGTGGGGGGGCTGTCTACGAGCAGTACTTC	CASSQTRGGGAVYEQYF
NA	TRBV20-1	TRBJ1-2	NA	TGCAGTGCTAGAGTGCGTCTCGGAGGTGGCTACACCTTC	CSARVRLGGGYTF
NA	TRBV11-2	TRBJ1-5	TRBD1	TGTGCCAGCAGCCGGGGTGGAGGGACAGGGGATCAGCCCCAGCATTTT	CASSRGGGTGDQPQHF
NA	TRBV18	TRBJ2-3	NA	TGTGCCAGCTCACCACTACCCGGGAGTAGTGCAGATACGCAGTATTTT	CASSPLPGSSADTQYF
many	TRBV20-1	TRBJ2-5	NA	TGCAGTGCGAACGGGAATTGGGCCCAGTACTTC	CSANGNWAQYF
many	TRBV18	TRBJ2-7	NA	TGTGCCAGCTCATCCACAGACTCCTACGAGCAGTACTTC	CASSSTDSYEQYF
few	TRBV18	TRBJ2-2	NA	TGTGCCAGCTCACCAGAGGGGCCCGGGGAGCTGTTTTTT	CASSPEGPGELFF
few	TRBV2	TRBJ2-7	TRBD1	TGTGCCAGCGTCTCCGGTCTGGGGACAGGGGGGGTTGAGCAGTACTTC	CASVSGLGTGGVEQYF
many	TRBV6-5	TRBJ2-5	NA	TGTGCCAGCAGTTGGGGTGAGACCCAGTACTTC	CASSWGETQYF
NA	TRBV16	TRBJ2-7	NA	TGTGCCAGCAGCCAATCGTTATTTGGCGGGGATTACGAGCAGTACTTC	CASSQSLFGGDYEQYF
NA	TRBV20-1	TRBJ2-5	NA	TGCAGTGCTAGAGAGGGGGCCCAGGAGTCGTACTTC	CSAREGAQESYF
few	TRBV30	TRBJ1-3	NA	TGTGCCTGGATTCCCCGGGACACGGCCTCTGGAAACACCATATATTTT	CAWIPRDTASGNTIYF
NA	TRBV6-2/TRBV6-3	TRBJ1-1	NA	TGTGCCACCCGAAGACAGGCTACTGAAGCTTTCTTT	CATRRQATEAFF
NA	TRBV6-1	TRBJ2-7	NA	TGTGCCAGCAGCATTACGTCGGACGGTACCTACGAGCAGTACTTC	CASSITSDGTYEQYF
once	TRBV6-1	TRBJ2-2	NA	TGTGCCAGCAGGGGGGGAGAGAACACCGGGGAGCTGTTTTTT	CASRGGENTGELFF
NA	TRBV5-1	TRBJ1-1	TRBD1	TGCGCCAGCAGCTCCCGGGACAGGGGGCACACTGAAGCTTTCTTT	CASSSRDRGHTEAFF
NA	TRBV28	TRBJ1-2	NA	TGTGCCAGCGCCACTAGCGGGGGTAACTATGGCTACACCTTC	CASATSGGNYGYTF
once	TRBV5-1	TRBJ2-1	TRBD2	TGTGCCAGCAGCCTAGTTGCAGGGAGCGGGGGTTACAATGAGCAGTTCTTC	CASSLVAGSGGYNEQFF
few	TRBV28	TRBJ2-7	TRBD2	TGTACCAGCAAGCTAGCGGGAGGGCACGAGCAGTACTTC	CTSKLAGGHEQYF
many	TRBV11-2	TRBJ1-1	NA	TGTGCCAGCAGCCCGAGAGGGAACTCTGAAGCTTTCTTT	CASSPRGNSEAFF
NA	TRBV5-1	TRBJ1-5	NA	TGCGCCAGCAGCTTGGGTGGGGAGGCGGCTCAGCCCCAGCATTTT	CASSLGGEAAQPQHF
many	TRBV11-2	TRBJ1-2	NA	TGTGCCAGCAGCCCGGGGGGCCTCGACTACACCTTC	CASSPGGLDYTF
many	TRBV3-1	TRBJ2-3	TRBD2	TGTGCCAGCAGTCATACTAGCGGGCTAGGTGATACGCAGTATTTT	CASSHTSGLGDTQYF
many	TRBV3-1	TRBJ2-7	TRBD1	TGTGCCAGCAGGCCGGGACAGGGCTACGAGCAGTACTTC	CASRPGQGYEQYF
NA	TRBV5-6	TRBJ2-1	NA	TGTGCCAGCAGCTTGGTTGGGGCGGGTTCCTACAATGAGCAGTTCTTC	CASSLVGAGSYNEQFF
few	TRBV24-1	TRBJ2-3	NA	TGTGCCACCAGCAGGAGGGGGTTAGACACAGATACGCAGTATTTT	CATSRRGLDTDTQYF
NA	TRBV6-2/TRBV6-3	TRBJ1-3	TRBD1	TGTGCCAGCCGCTGGGACAGTGCCGGAAACACCATATATTTT	CASRWDSAGNTIYF
few	TRBV20-1	TRBJ2-2	NA	TGCAGTGCTAGAGATATTCGGAACACCGGGGAGCTGTTTTTT	CSARDIRNTGELFF
few	TRBV25-1	TRBJ2-5	NA	TGTGCCAGCAGTGAACCTAGGGGCCAAGAGACCCAGTACTTC	CASSEPRGQETQYF
NA	TRBV9	TRBJ1-1	NA	TGTGCCAGCAGCGAACGGCAGAACACTGAAGCTTTCTTT	CASSERQNTEAFF
many	TRBV7-9	TRBJ1-4	TRBD1	TGTGCCAGCAGCTCCCTGGGGAGGGGGCGTGAAAAACTGTTTTTT	CASSSLGRGREKLFF
many	TRBV2	TRBJ1-4	NA	TGTGCCAGCAGTGTACGGCCAGGGTCTAATGAAAAACTGTTTTTT	CASSVRPGSNEKLFF
NA	TRBV9	TRBJ2-3	NA	TGTGCCAGCAGCGTAGGACCGGGATATTCGGCAGGGGGCACAGATACGCAGTATTTT	CASSVGPGYSAGGTDTQYF
NA	TRBV5-5	TRBJ1-2	NA	TGTGCCAGCAGCCTCCGGGACTCCCCGGGCTACACCTTC	CASSLRDSPGYTF
many	TRBV18	TRBJ1-4	NA	TGTGCCAGCTCACTCGAAGCTGAAAAACTGTTTTTT	CASSLEAEKLFF
few	TRBV6-1	TRBJ2-1	TRBD2	TGTACCAGCAGGAAACAGACGGGAGGATCGCATGAGCAGTTCTTC	CTSRKQTGGSHEQFF
NA	TRBV7-9	TRBJ2-5	NA	TGTGCCAGCAAGTACTCGGGGGGCGGCGAGACCCAGTACTTC	CASKYSGGGETQYF
NA	TRBV18	TRBJ2-3	NA	TGTGCCAGCTCAGCGGACCTCACAGATACGCAGTATTTT	CASSADLTDTQYF
many	TRBV7-9	TRBJ2-3	NA	TGTGCCAGCAGGGCGAACTCTACAGATACGCAGTATTTT	CASRANSTDTQYF
many	TRBV11-2	TRBJ2-7	TRBD1	TGTGCCAGCAGCACCTTGACAGGGGTTACAGAGCAGTACTTC	CASSTLTGVTEQYF
NA	TRBV5-1	TRBJ2-3	TRBD2	TGCGCCAGCAGCTCCTCCGGCGGGAGAGTGACAGATACGCAGTATTTT	CASSSSGGRVTDTQYF
many	TRBV11-3	TRBJ1-1	NA	TGTGCCAGCAGCTTAGAAAGGAACACTGAAGCTTTCTTT	CASSLERNTEAFF
few	TRBV12-3/TRBV12-4	TRBJ2-7	NA	TGTGCCAGCATGGATCTACAGTACCCCTACGAGCAGTACTTC	CASMDLQYPYEQYF
many	TRBV20-1	TRBJ2-1	TRBD2	TGCAGTGCTAGTCGGGGACTAGCGGGAGCGTACAATGAGCAGTTCTTC	CSASRGLAGAYNEQFF
many	TRBV30	TRBJ2-2	NA	TGTGCCTGGATCTCACGTTTAGGACGGGCGAACACCGGGGAGCTGTTTTTT	CAWISRLGRANTGELFF
many	TRBV28	TRBJ2-3	NA	TGTGCCAGCAGTGGAGGAGGACCACCAGATACGCAGTATTTT	CASSGGGPPDTQYF